These 6 T cell receptor beta chains were all obtained from the same sample, sequenced in a study of shared clonotypes between healthy human individuals. Only in-frame clones appear in the TCRdb table, and some are missing; sequencing was by immunoSEQ multiplex PCR. The profile shows 200,000 to 250,000 clones, over 50% of them singletons. The sequencing sample was made of memory CD4+ T cells sorted from blood. Subset described: CD45RA-negative fraction. The receptors originated from a man in his thirties or forties in good health.

The chain links TRBV7-8 to TRBJ2-1; D possibly matches TRBD1 or TRBD2 (7 bases each). Per germline, CDR1 SGHVS and CDR2 FQNEAQ. Trimming cost V 4 bases and J 2 bases, with 12 bases left between them. The CDR3 loop spans 15 amino acids. For the CDR3, the DNA is TGTGCCAGCAGCTGGGGGGGGACAGCCTACAATGAGCAGTTCTTC. The encoded protein is CASSWGGTAYNEQFF.

The gene calls are TRBV5-6 and TRBJ2-3, with D tentatively TRBD2 (5 bases). Germline V CDR1 and CDR2: SGHDT, YYEEEE. The CDR3 length is 14 residues. Trimming stripped 7 bases from V and 5 bases from J, with 17 bases between. The CDR3 DNA follows: TGTGCCAGCCGAGGGTGGATTGGGAGAGATACGCAGTATTTT. Translation gives CASRGWIGRDTQYF. Supplemented by reference TRBV5-6 and TRBJ2-3, the full variable domain reads DAGVTQSPTHLIKTRGQQVTLRCSPKSGHDTVSWYQQALGQGPQFIFQYYEEEERQRGNFPDRFSGHQFPNYSSELNVNALLLGDSALYLCASRGWIGRDTQYFGPGTRLTVL.

This rearrangement joins TRBV5-4 to TRBJ2-7; D unclear. V dropped 0 bases and J dropped 5 bases, with 15 bases sitting between them. The germline V gene has CDR1 SGHNT and CDR2 YYREEE (reference sequence). This CDR3 is built from 15 residues. The CDR3 spells CASSLGDQIRHEQYF. In DNA form, the CDR3 reads TGTGCCAGCAGCTTGGGCGACCAGATCCGCCACGAGCAGTACTTC.

This chain links TRBV28 with TRBJ1-4; 9 bases match TRBD1. Losses at the gene ends were 6 bases for V and 7 bases for J; bases not matched to a gene: 9. Germline assignment: CDR1 MDHEN and CDR2 SYDVKM. The CDR3 sequence is 15 residues long. CDR3 sequence (DNA): TGTGCCAGCAGGGACAGGGGAGGGTTGGGTGAAAAACTGTTTTTT. Translation: CASRDRGGLGEKLFF.

The chain is built from TRBV5-4 and TRBJ2-3; 12 bases match TRBD2. Germline V CDR1 and CDR2: SGHNT, YYREEE (reference sequence). CDR3 length equals 14 residues. The V and J ends lost 4 bases and 5 bases, in that order; junction bases with no gene match: 2. CDR3 residues: CASSQGLAGDTQYF. CDR3 DNA: TGTGCCAGCAGCCAGGGACTAGCGGGAGATACGCAGTATTTT.

This clone has only a few counts. The chain employs TRBV15 and TRBJ2-1, with D tentatively TRBD1 (6 bases). V gave up 5 bases and J gave up 6 bases, with 14 bases separating them. The CDR3 runs to 14 residues. Germline V gene lookup returns CDR1 LNHNV and CDR2 YYDKDF (reference sequence). The CDR3 sequence is CATSLEQGSNEQFF. For the CDR3, the DNA is TGTGCCACCAGCCTCGAACAGGGTTCCAATGAGCAGTTCTTC.